This T cell receptor beta chain was recovered during a study of Ad26.COV2.S vaccination and SARS-CoV-2 variants. Across the study: Into the muscle, Ad26.COV2.S was dosed once or twice, 56 days apart.

This sample's treatment: 15 to 20 received Ad26.COV2.S at low or high dose, single or two shots; about 5 received placebo; per-sample allocation not given. The study sampled participants on day 63 after the first vaccine or placebo injection. Here immunoSEQ multiplex PCR was the method, and the copy in TCRdb shows in-frame clones only, minus some. This sample yields about 380,000 clones, of which about four fifths are seen a single time; 7.4% belongs to the top ten. The CDR3 has 16 residues. V shed 1 base and J shed 1 base, with 11 bases lying between them. CDR1 and CDR2 (germline): SNHLY, FYNNEI. With respect to this clone: What it binds is not known.

Study observations and caveats: The TCR breadth and depth analyses may have produced an underestimate of total T cell responses. Once vaccination had occurred, spike-specific CD8+ and CD4+ T cell responses reportedly showed substantial breadth.

This receptor was identified in a person aged 18 to 65 who received the Ad26.COV2.S COVID-19 vaccine or a placebo. The specimen comprised peripheral blood, sampled in a trial of Ad26.COV2.S vaccine versus placebo. The chain carries TRBV2 and TRBJ1-5, with D possibly TRBD1 on 6 matching bases. The CDR3 reads CASSEGPRGSNQPQHF. DNA of the CDR3: TGTGCCAGCAGTGAAGGGCCCAGGGGCAGCAATCAGCCCCAGCATTTT.